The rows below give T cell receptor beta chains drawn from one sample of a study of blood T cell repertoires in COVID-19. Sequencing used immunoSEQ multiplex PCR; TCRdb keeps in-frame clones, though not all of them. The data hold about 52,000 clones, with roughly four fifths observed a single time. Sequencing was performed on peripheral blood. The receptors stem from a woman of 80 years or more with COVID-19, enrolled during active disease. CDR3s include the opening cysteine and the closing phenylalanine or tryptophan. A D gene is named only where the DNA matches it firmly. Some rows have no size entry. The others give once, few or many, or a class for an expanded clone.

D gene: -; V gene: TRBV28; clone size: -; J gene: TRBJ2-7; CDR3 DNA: TGTGCCAGCAAAGAAGCAGGGCCTACGTTTTGGGAGCAGTACTTC; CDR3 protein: CASKEAGPTFWEQYF
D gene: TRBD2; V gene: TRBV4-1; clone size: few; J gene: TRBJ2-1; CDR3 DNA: TGCGCCAGCAGCCAAGGACGGGTCCCGGGACTAGCGGGAGGAGGGAATGAGCAGTTCTTC; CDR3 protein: CASSQGRVPGLAGGGNEQFF
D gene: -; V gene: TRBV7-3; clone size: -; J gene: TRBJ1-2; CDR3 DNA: TGTGCCAGCAGCTTAATGGCAGGGCCTTACTATGGCTACACCTTC; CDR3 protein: CASSLMAGPYYGYTF
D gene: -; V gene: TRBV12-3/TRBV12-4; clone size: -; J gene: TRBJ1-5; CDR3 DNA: TGTGCCAGCAGCAACAGGGAGAATCAGCCCCAGCATTTT; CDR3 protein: CASSNRENQPQHF
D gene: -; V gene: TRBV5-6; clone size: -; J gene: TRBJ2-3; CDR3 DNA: TGTGCCAGCAGAAAATGGCGGGTTGGTAGCACAGATACGCAGTATTTT; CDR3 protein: CASRKWRVGSTDTQYF
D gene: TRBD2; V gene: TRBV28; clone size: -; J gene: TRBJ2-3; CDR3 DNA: TGTGCCAGCAGTTTGAGCGGGAGGACGAGCACAGATACGCAGTATTTT; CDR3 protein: CASSLSGRTSTDTQYF
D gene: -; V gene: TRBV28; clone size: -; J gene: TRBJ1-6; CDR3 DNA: TGTGCCAGCAGGGGGCGGGGTAATTCACCCCTCCACTTT; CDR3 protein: CASRGRGNSPLHF
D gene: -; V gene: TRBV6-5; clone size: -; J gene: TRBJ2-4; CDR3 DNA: TGTGCCAGCAGATACGAGGGTGAGAAAAACATTCAGTACTTC; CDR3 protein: CASRYEGEKNIQYF
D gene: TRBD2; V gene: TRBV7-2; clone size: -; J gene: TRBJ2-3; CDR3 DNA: TGTGCCAGCAGCCTCACAGCGGGAGGGCTTCAAGATACGCAGTATTTT; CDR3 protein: CASSLTAGGLQDTQYF
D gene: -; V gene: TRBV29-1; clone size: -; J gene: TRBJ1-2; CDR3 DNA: TGCAGCGCCGTGGGGGGATACTATGGCTACACCTTC; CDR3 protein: CSAVGGYYGYTF
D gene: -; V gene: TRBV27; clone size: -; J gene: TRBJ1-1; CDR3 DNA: TGTGCCAGCAGCCTAGGCCCAGTCCCTCTTGAAGCTTTCTTT; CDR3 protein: CASSLGPVPLEAFF
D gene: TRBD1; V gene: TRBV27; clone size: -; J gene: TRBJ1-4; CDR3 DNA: TGTGCCAGCAGTTTTCGAGGGACAGGGGCCGCAACTAATGAAAAACTGTTTTTT; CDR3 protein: CASSFRGTGAATNEKLFF
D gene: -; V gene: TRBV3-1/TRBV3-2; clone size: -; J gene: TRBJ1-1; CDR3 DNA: TGTGCCAGCAGCCAGGGCACTTTTTCTGAAGCTTTCTTT; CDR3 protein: CASSQGTFSEAFF
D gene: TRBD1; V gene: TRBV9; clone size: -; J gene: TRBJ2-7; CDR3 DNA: TGTGCCAGCAGCAAAGGACAGGGGACGTACGAGCAGTACTTC; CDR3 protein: CASSKGQGTYEQYF
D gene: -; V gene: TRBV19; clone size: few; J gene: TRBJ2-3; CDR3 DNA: TGTGCCAGTAGTATAGGAGGGGGTAGCACAGATACGCAGTATTTT; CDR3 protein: CASSIGGGSTDTQYF
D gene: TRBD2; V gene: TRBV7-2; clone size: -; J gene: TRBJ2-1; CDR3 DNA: TGTGCCAGCAGAACCGCCGGGACTAGTTACAATGAGCAGTTCTTC; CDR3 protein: CASRTAGTSYNEQFF
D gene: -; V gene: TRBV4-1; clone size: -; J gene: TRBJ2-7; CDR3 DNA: TGCGCCAGCAGCCAAGGAGGTCGGGACGAGCAGTACTTC; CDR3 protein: CASSQGGRDEQYF
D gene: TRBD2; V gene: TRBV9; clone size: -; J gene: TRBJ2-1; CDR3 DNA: TGTGCCAGCAGCGTAGGGACTAGCGTGGGTAATGAGCAGTTCTTC; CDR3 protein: CASSVGTSVGNEQFF
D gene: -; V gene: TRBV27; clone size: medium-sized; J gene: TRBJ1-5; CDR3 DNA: TGTGCCAGCAGTTTGGTAGGGGGTCAGCCCCAGCATTTT; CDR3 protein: CASSLVGGQPQHF
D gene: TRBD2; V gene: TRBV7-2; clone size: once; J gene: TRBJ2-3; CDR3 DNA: TGTGCCAGCAGCGCAAGCGGGAGCTCTTCAGATACGCAGTATTTT; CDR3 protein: CASSASGSSSDTQYF
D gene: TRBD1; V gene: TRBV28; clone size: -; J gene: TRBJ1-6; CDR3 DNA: TGTGCCAGCAGTTTAAAGACAGGGCGGACCTATAATTCACCCCTCCACTTT; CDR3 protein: CASSLKTGRTYNSPLHF
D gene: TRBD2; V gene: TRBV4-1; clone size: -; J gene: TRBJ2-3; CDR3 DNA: TGCGCCAGCAGCCAAATTGGAGCGGGAGCCGGGGATACGCAGTATTTT; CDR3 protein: CASSQIGAGAGDTQYF
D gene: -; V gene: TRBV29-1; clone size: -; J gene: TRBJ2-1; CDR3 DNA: TGCAGCGCTCCGACAGCAGGAACAACTCGGAATGAGCAGTTCTTC; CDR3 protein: CSAPTAGTTRNEQFF
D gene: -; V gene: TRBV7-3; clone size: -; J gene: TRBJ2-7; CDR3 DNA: TGTGCCAGCAGCTCCGGACTGGGAACAAACGAGCAGTACTTC; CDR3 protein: CASSSGLGTNEQYF
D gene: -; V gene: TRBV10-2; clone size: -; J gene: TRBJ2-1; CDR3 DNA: TGCGCCGCGGAGGGTTCCTACAATGAGCAGTTCTTC; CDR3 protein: CAAEGSYNEQFF
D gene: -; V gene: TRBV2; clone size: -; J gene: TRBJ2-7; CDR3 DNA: TGTGCCAGCAAGGAGGGGGCCGTCGAGCAGTACTTC; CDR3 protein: CASKEGAVEQYF
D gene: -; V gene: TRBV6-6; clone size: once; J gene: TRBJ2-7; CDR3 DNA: TGTGCCAGCAGTCCCCGAACGAGCTCCTACGAGCAGTACTTC; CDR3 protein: CASSPRTSSYEQYF
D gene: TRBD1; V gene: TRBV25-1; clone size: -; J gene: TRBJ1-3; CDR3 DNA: TGTGCCAGCGAATGGACAGGGGGCGGAAACACCATATATTTT; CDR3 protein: CASEWTGGGNTIYF
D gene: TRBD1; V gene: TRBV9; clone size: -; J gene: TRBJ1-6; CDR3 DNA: TGTGCCAGCAGCGCCGGGACAGGGGATAATTCACCCCTCCACTTT; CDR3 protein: CASSAGTGDNSPLHF
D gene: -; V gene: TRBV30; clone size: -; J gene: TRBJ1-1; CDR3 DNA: TGTGCCTGGAGCACAGGGTGGAGGACTGAAGCTTTCTTT; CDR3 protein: CAWSTGWRTEAFF
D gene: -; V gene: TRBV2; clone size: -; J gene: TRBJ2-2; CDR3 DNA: TGTGCCAGCAGGGCCTGGGGCACGGGCACCGGGGAGCTGTTTTTT; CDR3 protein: CASRAWGTGTGELFF
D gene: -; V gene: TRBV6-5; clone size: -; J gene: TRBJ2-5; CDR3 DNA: TGTGCCAGCAGTTACCTCAGGGGGGCTCAAGAGACCCAGTACTTC; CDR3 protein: CASSYLRGAQETQYF
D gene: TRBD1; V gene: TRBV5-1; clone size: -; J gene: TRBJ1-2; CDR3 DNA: TGCGCCAGCAGCAGTGGGACAGGGCAAAGCTATGGCTACACCTTC; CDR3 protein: CASSSGTGQSYGYTF
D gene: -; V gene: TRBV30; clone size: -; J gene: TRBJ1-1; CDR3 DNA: TGCCTTGGGGGGGGCCCCTCCATGAACACTGAAGCTTTCTTT; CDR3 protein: CLGGGPSMNTEAFF
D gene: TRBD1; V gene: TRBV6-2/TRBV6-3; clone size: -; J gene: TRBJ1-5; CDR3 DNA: TGTGCCAGCAGTTCTCTGGGACAGGGACTTAATCAGCCCCAGCATTTT; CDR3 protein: CASSSLGQGLNQPQHF